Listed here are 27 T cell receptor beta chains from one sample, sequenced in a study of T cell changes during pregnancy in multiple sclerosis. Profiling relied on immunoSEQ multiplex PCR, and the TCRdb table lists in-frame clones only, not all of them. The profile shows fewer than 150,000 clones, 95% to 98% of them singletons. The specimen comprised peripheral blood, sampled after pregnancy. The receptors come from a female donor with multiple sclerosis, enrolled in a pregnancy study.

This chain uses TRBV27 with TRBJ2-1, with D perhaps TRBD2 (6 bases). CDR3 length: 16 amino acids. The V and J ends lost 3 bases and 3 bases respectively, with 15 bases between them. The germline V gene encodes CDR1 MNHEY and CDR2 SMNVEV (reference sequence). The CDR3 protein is CASSFSGSRFYNEQFF. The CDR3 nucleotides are TGTGCCAGCAGTTTCAGCGGGTCCAGATTCTACAATGAGCAGTTCTTC.

The CDR3 DNA sequence: TGCGCCAGCAGAAGCGTCCGGGCGGGGTACAATGAGCAGTTCTTC. This codes for CASRSVRAGYNEQFF. This chain uses TRBV5-1 with TRBJ2-1; possible D gene TRBD2, 6 bases. The CDR3 runs to 15 residues. CDR1 and CDR2 (germline): SGHRS, YFSETQ. Trimming removed 5 bases at V and 4 bases at J, with 16 bases between.

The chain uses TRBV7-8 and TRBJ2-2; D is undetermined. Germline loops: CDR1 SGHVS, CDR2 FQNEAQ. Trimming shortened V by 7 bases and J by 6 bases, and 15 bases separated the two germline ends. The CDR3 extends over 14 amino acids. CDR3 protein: CASNLEPYSGELFF. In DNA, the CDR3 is TGTGCCAGCAACCTAGAGCCCTATTCCGGGGAGCTGTTTTTT. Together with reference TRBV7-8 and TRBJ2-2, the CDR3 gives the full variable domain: GAGVSQSPRYKVAKRGQDVALRCDPISGHVSLFWYQQALGQGPEFLTYFQNEAQLDKSGLPSDRFFAERPEGSVSTLKIQRTQQEDSAVYLCASNLEPYSGELFFGEGSRLTVL.

The CDR3 spells CASSASSGGNTEAFF. In DNA form, the CDR3 reads TGTGCCAGCAGTGCCTCGTCGGGTGGGAACACTGAAGCTTTCTTT. V is TRBV28 and J is TRBJ1-1, with no clear D. CDR1 and CDR2 (germline): MDHEN, SYDVKM. V lost 5 bases and J 1 base, leaving 14 bases between the germline ends. The CDR3 runs to 15 residues.

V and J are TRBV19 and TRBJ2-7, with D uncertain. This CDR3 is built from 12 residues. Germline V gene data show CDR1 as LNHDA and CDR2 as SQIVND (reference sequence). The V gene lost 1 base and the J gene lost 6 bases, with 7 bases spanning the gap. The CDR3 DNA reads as TGTGCCAGTAGTATAGGCGGATCCGAGCAGTACTTC. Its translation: CASSIGGSEQYF.

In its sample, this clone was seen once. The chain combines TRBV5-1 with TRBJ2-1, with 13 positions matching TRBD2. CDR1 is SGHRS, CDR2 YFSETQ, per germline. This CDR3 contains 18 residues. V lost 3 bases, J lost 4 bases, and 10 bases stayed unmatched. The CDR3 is CASSSGLAGAKNYNEQFF. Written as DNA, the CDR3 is TGCGCCAGCAGCTCAGGACTAGCGGGAGCCAAAAATTACAATGAGCAGTTCTTC. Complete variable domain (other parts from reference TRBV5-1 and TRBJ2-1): KAGVTQTPRYLIKTRGQQVTLSCSPISGHRSVSWYQQTPGQGLQFLFEYFSETQRNKGNFPGRFSGRQFSNSRSEMNVSTLELGDSALYLCASSSGLAGAKNYNEQFFGPGTRLTVL.

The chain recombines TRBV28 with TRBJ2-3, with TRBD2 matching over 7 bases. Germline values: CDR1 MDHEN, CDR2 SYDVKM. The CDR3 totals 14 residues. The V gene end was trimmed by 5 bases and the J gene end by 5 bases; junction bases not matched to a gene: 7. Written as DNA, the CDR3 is TGTGCCAGCAGTCCCCTGGGCGGGAGAGATACGCAGTATTTT. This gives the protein CASSPLGGRDTQYF.

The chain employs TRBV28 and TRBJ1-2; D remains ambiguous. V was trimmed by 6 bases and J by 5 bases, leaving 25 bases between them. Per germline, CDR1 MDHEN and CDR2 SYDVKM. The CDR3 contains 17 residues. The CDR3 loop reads CASSPPGFEGLWYGYTF. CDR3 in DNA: TGTGCCAGCAGCCCCCCCGGGTTTGAGGGATTGTGGTATGGCTACACCTTC.

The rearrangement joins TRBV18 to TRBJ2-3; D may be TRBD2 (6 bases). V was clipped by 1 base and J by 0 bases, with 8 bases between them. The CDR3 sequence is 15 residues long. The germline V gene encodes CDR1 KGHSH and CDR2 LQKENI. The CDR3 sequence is CASSPRRGSTDTQYF. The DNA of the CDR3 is TGTGCCAGCTCACCACGACGGGGGAGCACAGATACGCAGTATTTT.

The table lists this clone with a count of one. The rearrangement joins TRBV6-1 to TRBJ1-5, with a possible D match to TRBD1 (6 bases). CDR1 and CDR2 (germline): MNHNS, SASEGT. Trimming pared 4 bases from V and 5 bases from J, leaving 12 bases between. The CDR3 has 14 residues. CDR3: CASSVGSGDQPQHF. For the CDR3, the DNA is TGTGCCAGCAGTGTAGGTTCAGGGGATCAGCCCCAGCATTTT.

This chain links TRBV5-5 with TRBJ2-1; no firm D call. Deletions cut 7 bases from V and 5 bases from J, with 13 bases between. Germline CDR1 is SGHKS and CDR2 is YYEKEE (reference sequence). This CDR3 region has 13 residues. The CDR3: CASAGVLDNEQFF. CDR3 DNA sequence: TGTGCCAGCGCCGGAGTTTTGGACAATGAGCAGTTCTTC.

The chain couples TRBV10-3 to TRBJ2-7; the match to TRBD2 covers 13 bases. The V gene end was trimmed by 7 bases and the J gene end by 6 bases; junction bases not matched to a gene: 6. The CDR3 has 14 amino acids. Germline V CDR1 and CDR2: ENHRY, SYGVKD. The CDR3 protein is CAITGLAGVGEQYF. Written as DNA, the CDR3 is TGTGCCATCACTGGACTAGCGGGAGTGGGCGAGCAGTACTTC.

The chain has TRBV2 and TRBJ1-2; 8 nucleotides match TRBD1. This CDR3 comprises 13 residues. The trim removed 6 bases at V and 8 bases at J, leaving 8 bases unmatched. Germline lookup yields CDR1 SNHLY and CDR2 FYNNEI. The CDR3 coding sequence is TGTGCCAGCAGACCGGGACAGGAAGACGGCTACACCTTC. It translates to CASRPGQEDGYTF.

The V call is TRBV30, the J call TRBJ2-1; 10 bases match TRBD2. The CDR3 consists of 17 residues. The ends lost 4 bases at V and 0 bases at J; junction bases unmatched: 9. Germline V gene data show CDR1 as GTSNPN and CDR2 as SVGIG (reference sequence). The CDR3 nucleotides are TGTGCCTGGAATCTAGCGGGAGCCTCCAGCTCCTACAATGAGCAGTTCTTC. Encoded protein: CAWNLAGASSSYNEQFF.

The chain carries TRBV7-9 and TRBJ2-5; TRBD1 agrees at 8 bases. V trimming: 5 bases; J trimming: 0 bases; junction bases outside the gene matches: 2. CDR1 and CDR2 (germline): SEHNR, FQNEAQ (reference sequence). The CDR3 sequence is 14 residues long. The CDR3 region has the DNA TGTGCCAGCAGCAGGACAGGGTACCAAGAGACCCAGTACTTC. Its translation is CASSRTGYQETQYF.

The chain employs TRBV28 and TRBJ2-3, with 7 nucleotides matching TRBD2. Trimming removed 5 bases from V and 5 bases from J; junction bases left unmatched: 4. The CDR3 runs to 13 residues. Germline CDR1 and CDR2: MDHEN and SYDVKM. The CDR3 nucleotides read TGTGCCAGCAGTACTAGCGTAGAAGATACGCAGTATTTT. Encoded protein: CASSTSVEDTQYF.

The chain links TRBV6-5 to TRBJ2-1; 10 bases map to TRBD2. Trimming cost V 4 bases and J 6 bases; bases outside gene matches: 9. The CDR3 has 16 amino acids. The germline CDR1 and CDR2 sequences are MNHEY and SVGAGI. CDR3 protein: CASSSDLAGVSNEQFF. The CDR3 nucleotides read TGTGCCAGCAGTTCTGACCTAGCGGGAGTTTCCAATGAGCAGTTCTTC.

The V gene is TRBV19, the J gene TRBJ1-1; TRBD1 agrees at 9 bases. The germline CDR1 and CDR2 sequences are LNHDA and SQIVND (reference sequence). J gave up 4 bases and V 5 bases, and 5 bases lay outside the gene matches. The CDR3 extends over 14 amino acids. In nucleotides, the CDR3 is TGTGCCAGTAGTCACGGGACAGGGCTCACTGAAGCTTTCTTT. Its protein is CASSHGTGLTEAFF.

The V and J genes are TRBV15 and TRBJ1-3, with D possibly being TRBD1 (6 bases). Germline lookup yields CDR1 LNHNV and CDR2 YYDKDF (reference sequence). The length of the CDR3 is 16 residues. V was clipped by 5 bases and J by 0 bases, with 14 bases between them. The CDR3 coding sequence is TGTGCCACCAGCGGTTTAGGGGGATACTCTGGAAACACCATATATTTT. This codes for CATSGLGGYSGNTIYF.

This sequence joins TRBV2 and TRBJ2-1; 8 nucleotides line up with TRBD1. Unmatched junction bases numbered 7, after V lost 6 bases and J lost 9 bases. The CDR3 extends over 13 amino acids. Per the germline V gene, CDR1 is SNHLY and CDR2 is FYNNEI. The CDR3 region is CASSRRQGSEQFF. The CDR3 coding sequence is TGTGCCAGCAGCCGACGACAGGGGAGTGAGCAGTTCTTC.

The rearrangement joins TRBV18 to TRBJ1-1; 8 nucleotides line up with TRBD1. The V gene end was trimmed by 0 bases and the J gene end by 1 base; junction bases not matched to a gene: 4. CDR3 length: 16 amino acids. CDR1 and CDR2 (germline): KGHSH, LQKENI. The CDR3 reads CASSPPTQGANTEAFF. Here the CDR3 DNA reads TGTGCCAGCTCACCACCGACTCAGGGGGCGAACACTGAAGCTTTCTTT. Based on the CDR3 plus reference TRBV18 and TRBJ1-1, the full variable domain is NAGVMQNPRHLVRRRGQEARLRCSPMKGHSHVYWYRQLPEEGLKFMVYLQKENIIDESGMPKERFSAEFPKEGPSILRIQQVVRGDSAAYFCASSPPTQGANTEAFFGQGTRLTVV.

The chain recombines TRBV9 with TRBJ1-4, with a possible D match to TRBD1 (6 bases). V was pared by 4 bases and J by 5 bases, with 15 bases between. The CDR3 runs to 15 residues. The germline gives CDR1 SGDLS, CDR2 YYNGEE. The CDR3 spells CASSKGQIPNEKLFF. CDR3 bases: TGTGCCAGCAGCAAAGGACAGATACCGAATGAAAAACTGTTTTTT.

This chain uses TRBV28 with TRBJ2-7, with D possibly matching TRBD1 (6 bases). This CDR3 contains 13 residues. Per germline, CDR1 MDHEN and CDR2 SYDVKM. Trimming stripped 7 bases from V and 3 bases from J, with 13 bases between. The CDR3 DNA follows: TGTGCCAGCACCCTAGTAGGGGGCTACGAGCAGTACTTC. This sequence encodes CASTLVGGYEQYF.

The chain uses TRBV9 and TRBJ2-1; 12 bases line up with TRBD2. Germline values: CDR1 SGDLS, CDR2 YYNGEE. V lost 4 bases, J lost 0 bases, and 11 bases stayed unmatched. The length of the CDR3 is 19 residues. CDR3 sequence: CASSPPGTSGRSSYNEQFF. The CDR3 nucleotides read TGTGCCAGCAGCCCCCCGGGGACTAGCGGGCGCAGCTCCTACAATGAGCAGTTCTTC.

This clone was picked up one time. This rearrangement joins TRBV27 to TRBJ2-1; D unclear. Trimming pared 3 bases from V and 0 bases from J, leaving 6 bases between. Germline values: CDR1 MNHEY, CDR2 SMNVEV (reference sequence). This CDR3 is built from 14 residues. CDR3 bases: TGTGCCAGCAGTTTTAGCACCTCCTACAATGAGCAGTTCTTC. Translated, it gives CASSFSTSYNEQFF.

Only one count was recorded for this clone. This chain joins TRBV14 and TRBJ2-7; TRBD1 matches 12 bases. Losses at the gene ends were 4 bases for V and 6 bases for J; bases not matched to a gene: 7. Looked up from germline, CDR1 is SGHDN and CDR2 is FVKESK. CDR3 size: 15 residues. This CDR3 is CASSRLGQGAGEQYF. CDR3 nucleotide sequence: TGTGCCAGCAGCCGCCTGGGACAGGGGGCAGGCGAGCAGTACTTC.

The CDR3 is CASSHLQNLNTEAFF. The CDR3 DNA sequence: TGTGCCAGCAGTCACCTACAGAATTTGAACACTGAAGCTTTCTTT. The V call is TRBV28, the J call TRBJ1-1; the D is unclear. This CDR3 has 15 amino acids. CDR1 and CDR2 (germline): MDHEN, SYDVKM. The V end lost 5 bases, the J end lost 0 bases, and 13 bases lay between the germline ends. The full variable domain, its missing parts supplied by reference TRBV28 and TRBJ1-1, is DVKVTQSSRYLVKRTGEKVFLECVQDMDHENMFWYRQDPGLGLRLIYFSYDVKMKEKGDIPEGYSVSREKKERFSLILESASTNQTSMYLCASSHLQNLNTEAFFGQGTRLTVV.